The rows below give T cell receptor beta chains drawn from one sample of a study of CXCR3-negative and CXCR3-positive naive CD8 T cells. TCRdb reworked the 5' RACE reads into one entry per CDR3 protein, no DNA. The table lists about 98,000 distinct CDR3 sequences, with approximately 1% in the top ten. Sample: naive CXCR3+ CD8+ T cells from blood. Receptor source: a human donor in good health. Some clones in this sample may be carry-over from other donors' samples. Both conserved end residues are part of each CDR3.

J,V,CDR3
TRBJ2-7,TRBV4-2,CASSQGDRICYEQYF
TRBJ1-1,TRBV27,CASSNFMNTEAFF
TRBJ2-3,TRBV20-1,CSARGIWEDGSDTQYF
TRBJ1-1,TRBV27,CASTNYLGGGFPEAFF
TRBJ2-1,TRBV6-2/TRBV6-3,CASSSPDSYNEQFF
TRBJ2-5,TRBV7-2,CASSLLLAGGHETQYF
TRBJ2-7,TRBV27,CASSCNSEGPYEQYF
TRBJ2-5,TRBV11-2,CASSSTGQETQYF
TRBJ2-7,TRBV27,CASSPLGLAGFYEQYF
TRBJ2-1,TRBV11-2,CASSPHGASGYNEQFF
TRBJ2-7,TRBV19,CASSMGRVDEQYF
TRBJ2-5,TRBV29-1,CSVDPSGETQYF
TRBJ2-1,TRBV12-5,CASGFHGLAGVGF
TRBJ2-1,TRBV6-4,CASSDSTDAYNEQFF
TRBJ2-7,TRBV5-1,CASSQSYEPYF
TRBJ2-7,TRBV29-1,CSVAGYLGPRGYEQYF
TRBJ2-7,TRBV6-2/TRBV6-3,CASSYRGNLPEEQYF
TRBJ1-2,TRBV7-9,CASSLGTIAARTSNYGYTF
TRBJ2-7,TRBV25-1,CASSPEGPYEQYF
TRBJ1-6,TRBV9,CASSRTGTGGYNSPLHF
TRBJ2-1,TRBV19,CASSKSLQSEQFF
TRBJ1-1,TRBV7-8,CASSPDRDAEAFF
TRBJ2-1,TRBV27,CASSFPGGYNEQFF
TRBJ2-7,TRBV2,CASRDPGYEQYF
TRBJ1-1,TRBV6-2/TRBV6-3,CASSLGFVTEAFF
TRBJ2-1,TRBV6-5,CASSLSLMKGQFF
TRBJ2-3,TRBV12-3/TRBV12-4,CAGTTGLVFTDTQYF
TRBJ2-7,TRBV20-1,CSAPGGLAYEQYF